These T cell receptor beta chains were read from a single sample in a study of blood T cell repertoires in COVID-19. Sequencing was performed with immunoSEQ multiplex PCR; in TCRdb, only in-frame clones are kept and a portion is missing. The top ten clones hold around 4% of a sample with about 330,000 clones, approximately 90% of them seen once. Input material: peripheral blood. Every receptor here comes from a woman between 45 and 65 years old with active or convalescent COVID-19. Both conserved end residues are part of each CDR3. A D gene is named only where the DNA matches it firmly. Size tells how often a clone was seen (once, few, many) or the class of an expanded clone, and some rows leave it out.

clone size	D gene	V gene	J gene	CDR3 DNA	CDR3 protein
-	TRBD2	TRBV6-5	TRBJ2-7	TGTGCCAGCAGTTCCCCTAGCGGGAGTGAAGTGCAGTACTTC	CASSSPSGSEVQYF
few	-	TRBV7-9	TRBJ1-5	TGTGCCAGCAGCTTAAGTACGGGGGAACAGCCCCAGCATTTT	CASSLSTGEQPQHF
-	-	TRBV6-2/TRBV6-3	TRBJ1-1	TGTGCCAGCAGTTCCCTCACAGGGACGAACACTGAAGCTTTCTTT	CASSSLTGTNTEAFF
-	TRBD2	TRBV4-2	TRBJ2-3	TGTGCCAGCAGCCAAGTAGGGACTAGCGTCACAGATACGCAGTATTTT	CASSQVGTSVTDTQYF
-	TRBD1	TRBV6-5	TRBJ1-1	TGTGCCAGCATCCCCCAGTCGGGACAGGGGGAAGCTTTCTTT	CASIPQSGQGEAFF
-	TRBD1	TRBV7-9	TRBJ2-5	TGTGCCAGCAGCTCCGGGACAGGGGGGAAAGAGACCCAGTACTTC	CASSSGTGGKETQYF
-	TRBD2	TRBV13	TRBJ2-1	TGTGCCAGCAGCTCGGGACTAGCGGGGGGCCTTTACAATGAGCAGTTCTTC	CASSSGLAGGLYNEQFF
once	TRBD1	TRBV3-1/TRBV3-2	TRBJ1-1	TGTGCCAGCAGCCAACGCGGGACAGGGGGCGACGCTTTCTTT	CASSQRGTGGDAFF
-	-	TRBV18	TRBJ1-2	TGTGCCAGCTACTCGCGGAACTATGGCTACACCTTC	CASYSRNYGYTF
-	TRBD1	TRBV3-1/TRBV3-2	TRBJ1-2	TGTGCCAGCAGCCACCAGGGGGCTTATGGCTACACCTTC	CASSHQGAYGYTF
-	TRBD2	TRBV3-1/TRBV3-2	TRBJ2-3	TGTGCCAGCAGCCAAGGCGGGGGGCCTTTGTCCTACACAGATACGCAGTATTTT	CASSQGGGPLSYTDTQYF
few	-	TRBV5-1	TRBJ1-2	TGCGCCAGCAGCTATTCCGACAGGTCCTATGGCTACACCTTC	CASSYSDRSYGYTF
-	-	TRBV20-1	TRBJ2-7	TGCAGTGCTAGTTCGGGAACGCTCGGCTACGAGCAGTACTTC	CSASSGTLGYEQYF
-	-	TRBV28	TRBJ1-1	TGTGCCAGCTCCGGGTGGAGTAATAACACTGAAGCTTTCTTT	CASSGWSNNTEAFF
once	-	TRBV3-1/TRBV3-2	TRBJ1-3	TGTGCCAGCAGCCAACAGGACTCTGGAAACACCATATATTTT	CASSQQDSGNTIYF
-	-	TRBV5-3	TRBJ1-2	TGTGCCAGAAGTTACACTATCGCAGGGGCGAGAAACTATGGCTACACCTTC	CARSYTIAGARNYGYTF
-	-	TRBV6-1	TRBJ1-4	TGTGCCAGCAGTGAAAGGGAGGGAGGGTTAAAAGAAAAACTGTTTTTT	CASSEREGGLKEKLFF
-	-	TRBV4-1	TRBJ2-7	TGCGCCAGCAGCCGGACCGACAGCTCCTACGAGCAGTACTTC	CASSRTDSSYEQYF
-	-	TRBV19	TRBJ1-2	TGTGCCAGTAGTATAGGGGCAGACAACTATGGCTACACCTTC	CASSIGADNYGYTF
-	TRBD2	TRBV4-1	TRBJ2-3	TGCGCCAGCAGCCAATTTACCGGGACTAGCGGCACAGATACGCAGTATTTT	CASSQFTGTSGTDTQYF
few	-	TRBV12-3/TRBV12-4	TRBJ1-1	TGTGCCAGCAGTTTAGGAGGGAACACTGAAGCTTTCTTT	CASSLGGNTEAFF
few	-	TRBV7-9	TRBJ2-1	TGTGCCAGCAGCGTACGGGAAGTTTCCTACAATGAGCAGTTCTTC	CASSVREVSYNEQFF
-	-	TRBV12-3/TRBV12-4	TRBJ1-5	TGTGCCAGCAGTTTGGGGCCGCGTCAGCCCCAGCATTTT	CASSLGPRQPQHF
-	TRBD1	TRBV6-5	TRBJ1-1	TGTGCCAGCAACCCCGAGGGGACAGGGATCACTGAAGCTTTCTTT	CASNPEGTGITEAFF
-	-	TRBV21-1	TRBJ1-4	TGTGCCAGACGTCCGGGACAGATAACAACTAATGAAAAACTGTTTTTT	CARRPGQITTNEKLFF
-	-	TRBV30	TRBJ1-2	TGTGCCTGGAGTGTACCAGGGGACTATGGCTACACCTTC	CAWSVPGDYGYTF
few	-	TRBV28	TRBJ2-7	TGTGCCAGCAGTTTATTCGGCTACGAGCAGTACTTC	CASSLFGYEQYF
once	-	TRBV28	TRBJ1-5	TGTGCCAGCAGATCCCCGGCGGGCTCGGGACAGCCCCAGCATTTT	CASRSPAGSGQPQHF
-	-	TRBV12-3/TRBV12-4	TRBJ1-3	TGTGCCAGCAGGTTTGGGGGGGACACCATATATTTT	CASRFGGDTIYF
-	TRBD1	TRBV14	TRBJ1-1	TGTGCCAGCAGCCTGAGGACAGGGGGCGGCTCTGAAGCTTTCTTT	CASSLRTGGGSEAFF
once	-	TRBV4-3	TRBJ2-3	TGCGCCAGCAGCCAAGGTCCGCCGGGAGATACGCAGTATTTT	CASSQGPPGDTQYF
few	-	TRBV7-8	TRBJ1-4	TGTGCCAGCAGCTTAGGGCCCTTAAATGAAAAACTGTTTTTT	CASSLGPLNEKLFF
-	-	TRBV6-5	TRBJ1-3	TGTGCCAGCAGTTCACGACAGGTAGCTGGAAACACCATATATTTT	CASSSRQVAGNTIYF
once	TRBD1	TRBV9	TRBJ1-2	TGTGCCAGCAGCGCATATGGACAGGGATCTAACTATGGCTACACCTTC	CASSAYGQGSNYGYTF
-	-	TRBV27	TRBJ2-6	TGTGCCAGCAGCTGGGGGGCTGGGGCCAACGTCCTGACTTTC	CASSWGAGANVLTF
few	-	TRBV23-1	TRBJ2-1	TGCGCCAGCGGAACAGACTACAATGAGCAGTTCTTC	CASGTDYNEQFF
few	-	TRBV27	TRBJ1-1	TGTGCCAGCAGTTTAAAGTCAGGACGGGAACACGGAGCTTTCTTT	CASSLKSGREHGAFF
-	TRBD1	TRBV3-1/TRBV3-2	TRBJ1-2	TGTGCCAGCAGCCAAGCTAGGGACAGGGGATCAAATGGCTACACCTTC	CASSQARDRGSNGYTF
few	-	TRBV11-2	TRBJ1-1	TGTGCCAGCAGCTTAGATGTGGGGCGGCCAAACACTGAAGCTTTCTTT	CASSLDVGRPNTEAFF
-	TRBD2	TRBV5-1	TRBJ2-7	TGCGCCAGTTCGGGACTAGATTACTACGAGCAGTACTTC	CASSGLDYYEQYF
-	-	TRBV18	TRBJ2-2	TGTGCCAGCTCACAAGACGCAGGGACCGGGGAGCTGTTTTTT	CASSQDAGTGELFF
-	TRBD1	TRBV5-4	TRBJ2-2	TGTGCCAGCAGCTTACCCCTGGGACAGGGTGTTAGCACCGGGGAGCTGTTTTTT	CASSLPLGQGVSTGELFF
-	TRBD1	TRBV7-6	TRBJ1-1	TGTGCCAGCAGCTTTTCCCGGACAGGGGGCAACACTGAAGCTTTCTTT	CASSFSRTGGNTEAFF
-	-	TRBV5-5	TRBJ1-1	TGTGCCAGCAGCTTGAGTGACAAAAGGACTGAAGCTTTCTTT	CASSLSDKRTEAFF
-	-	TRBV6-5	TRBJ1-6	TGTGCCAGCAGGCCTATTTATCAAAATTCACCCCTCCACTTT	CASRPIYQNSPLHF
-	TRBD2	TRBV25-1	TRBJ2-7	TGTGCCAGCAGTGACTTCTCCGGGGCTAGCGGGAGGAACGAGCAGTACTTC	CASSDFSGASGRNEQYF
-	-	TRBV29-1	TRBJ1-1	TGCAGCGGGACAGTGTTTAACACTGAAGCTTTCTTT	CSGTVFNTEAFF
once	-	TRBV10-3	TRBJ2-3	TGTGCCATCAGTGAGTCTCCGCAGGGGTACACAGATACGCAGTATTTT	CAISESPQGYTDTQYF
-	TRBD1	TRBV5-1	TRBJ2-7	TGCGCCAGCAGCAAACAGGGGGCAGCAGGCTACGAGCAGTACTTC	CASSKQGAAGYEQYF
-	TRBD2	TRBV5-1	TRBJ2-1	TGCGCCAGCAACCTCGGGACTAGCGGAAGCGATGAGCAGTTCTTC	CASNLGTSGSDEQFF
-	-	TRBV27	TRBJ2-7	TGTGCCAGCAGTTTAACCAGGGGCAGGGGAACTTACGAGCAGTACTTC	CASSLTRGRGTYEQYF